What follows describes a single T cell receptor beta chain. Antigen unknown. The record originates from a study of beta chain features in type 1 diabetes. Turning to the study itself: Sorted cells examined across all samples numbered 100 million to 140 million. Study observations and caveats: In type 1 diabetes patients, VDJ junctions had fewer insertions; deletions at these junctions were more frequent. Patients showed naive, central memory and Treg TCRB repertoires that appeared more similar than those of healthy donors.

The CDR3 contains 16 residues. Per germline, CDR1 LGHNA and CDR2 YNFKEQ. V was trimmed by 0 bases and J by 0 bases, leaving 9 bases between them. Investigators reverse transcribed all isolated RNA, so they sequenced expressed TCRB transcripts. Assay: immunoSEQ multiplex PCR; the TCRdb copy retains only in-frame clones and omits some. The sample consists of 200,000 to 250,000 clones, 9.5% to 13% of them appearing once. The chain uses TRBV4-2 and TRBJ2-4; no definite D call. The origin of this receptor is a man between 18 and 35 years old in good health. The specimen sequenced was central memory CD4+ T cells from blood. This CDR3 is CASSQERTLAKNIQYF. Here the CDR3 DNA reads TGTGCCAGCAGCCAAGAGCGCACTCTAGCCAAAAACATTCAGTACTTC.